These T cell receptor beta chains were read from a single sample in a study of T cell responses to AZD1222 COVID-19 vaccine. The protocol was immunoSEQ multiplex PCR, while the TCRdb copy is restricted to in-frame clones and leaves out a portion. Counted here are about 120,000 clones, just over 90% occurring once; the ten biggest clones make up 5%. The source material was peripheral blood, sampled 28 days after the second AZD1222 dose. The origin of the receptors is an adult who received the AZD1222 COVID-19 vaccine. CDR3s include the opening cysteine and the closing phenylalanine or tryptophan. The order of the fields is V gene, J gene, D gene, clone size, CDR3 DNA, CDR3 protein. The D gene is left open where the match is weak. Only some rows state a clone size, as once, few, many or a class for expanded clones.

V gene: TRBV29-1
J gene: TRBJ2-1
D gene: TRBD1
clone size: NA
CDR3 DNA: TGCAGCGTAACGGTACAGGGGTTCCAGTTCTTC
CDR3 protein: CSVTVQGFQFF

V gene: TRBV4-3
J gene: TRBJ1-2
D gene: NA
clone size: NA
CDR3 DNA: TGCGCCAGCAGCCACTCAGACATATCTAATGGCTACACCTTC
CDR3 protein: CASSHSDISNGYTF

V gene: TRBV29-1
J gene: TRBJ1-4
D gene: NA
clone size: NA
CDR3 DNA: TGCAGCGTTGCATTCCAGGACAGCAAAAATGAAAAACTGTTTTTT
CDR3 protein: CSVAFQDSKNEKLFF

V gene: TRBV6-4
J gene: TRBJ1-5
D gene: TRBD1
clone size: NA
CDR3 DNA: TGTGCCAGCACTCCGACAGGGTGGGGCAATCAGCCCCAGCATTTT
CDR3 protein: CASTPTGWGNQPQHF

V gene: TRBV11-2
J gene: TRBJ1-4
D gene: TRBD1
clone size: NA
CDR3 DNA: TGTGCCAGCAGCCCAACAGGGACAGGGGAGGAAAAACTGTTTTTT
CDR3 protein: CASSPTGTGEEKLFF

V gene: TRBV12-5
J gene: TRBJ1-1
D gene: NA
clone size: NA
CDR3 DNA: TGTGCTAGTGGTTTGGTTCTGTTGCCGACCCAGATGAACACTGAAGCTTTCTTT
CDR3 protein: CASGLVLLPTQMNTEAFF

V gene: TRBV9
J gene: TRBJ1-2
D gene: TRBD1
clone size: few
CDR3 DNA: TGTGCCAGCAGCCCCCTCGGACAGGGCGGGGGCTATGGCTACACCTTC
CDR3 protein: CASSPLGQGGGYGYTF

V gene: TRBV10-1
J gene: TRBJ2-7
D gene: NA
clone size: NA
CDR3 DNA: TGCGCCAGCAGTGAGTACGCTTTGGGCGAGCAGTACTTC
CDR3 protein: CASSEYALGEQYF

V gene: TRBV19
J gene: TRBJ2-1
D gene: NA
clone size: NA
CDR3 DNA: TGTGCCAGTAGTATCATTGGTCGGGACAACAATGAGCAGTTCTTC
CDR3 protein: CASSIIGRDNNEQFF

V gene: TRBV27
J gene: TRBJ1-3
D gene: NA
clone size: NA
CDR3 DNA: TGTGCCAGCGCGAGTACCTCTGGAAACACCATATATTTT
CDR3 protein: CASASTSGNTIYF

V gene: TRBV27
J gene: TRBJ2-7
D gene: NA
clone size: NA
CDR3 DNA: TGTGCCAGCAGCTCCCCGGGAAGGACCTACGAGCAGTACTTC
CDR3 protein: CASSSPGRTYEQYF

V gene: TRBV7-9
J gene: TRBJ2-7
D gene: NA
clone size: NA
CDR3 DNA: TGTGCCAGCAGCGACCGGGACGCTGACTACGAGCAGTACTTC
CDR3 protein: CASSDRDADYEQYF

V gene: TRBV7-8
J gene: TRBJ2-7
D gene: TRBD1
clone size: NA
CDR3 DNA: TGTGCCAGCAGCTCAACTACAGGGGGCGAGCAGTACTTC
CDR3 protein: CASSSTTGGEQYF

V gene: TRBV5-1
J gene: TRBJ2-1
D gene: NA
clone size: NA
CDR3 DNA: TGCGCCAGCAGCTTGGCAGTTAAGAATGAGCAGTTCTTC
CDR3 protein: CASSLAVKNEQFF

V gene: TRBV7-2
J gene: TRBJ2-2
D gene: TRBD1
clone size: NA
CDR3 DNA: TGTGCCAGCAGCCCCCGGACAGGGAACACCGGGGAGCTGTTTTTT
CDR3 protein: CASSPRTGNTGELFF

V gene: TRBV5-4
J gene: TRBJ2-5
D gene: NA
clone size: NA
CDR3 DNA: TGTGCCAGCAGCTTGAACGGTCCCCAAGAGACCCAGTACTTC
CDR3 protein: CASSLNGPQETQYF

V gene: TRBV12-3/TRBV12-4
J gene: TRBJ2-1
D gene: TRBD2
clone size: NA
CDR3 DNA: TGTGCCAGCAGTTTCGGGACTAGCCATGAGCAGTTCTTC
CDR3 protein: CASSFGTSHEQFF

V gene: TRBV7-2
J gene: TRBJ1-5
D gene: NA
clone size: few
CDR3 DNA: TGTGCCAGCAGCTTAACCCTCGAGCCCCAGCATTTT
CDR3 protein: CASSLTLEPQHF

V gene: TRBV7-2
J gene: TRBJ2-7
D gene: NA
clone size: NA
CDR3 DNA: TGTGCCAGCAGCTTATTCCCAACCTACGAGCAGTACTTC
CDR3 protein: CASSLFPTYEQYF

V gene: TRBV5-1
J gene: TRBJ1-1
D gene: NA
clone size: NA
CDR3 DNA: TGCGCCAGCAGCTTGAGGTCGGGGGTTCAAGTGCTCACTGAAGCTTTCTTT
CDR3 protein: CASSLRSGVQVLTEAFF

V gene: TRBV27
J gene: TRBJ2-2
D gene: TRBD1
clone size: NA
CDR3 DNA: TGTGCCAGCAGTTTATGGGGACAGGGTGCGGCCGGGGAGCTGTTTTTT
CDR3 protein: CASSLWGQGAAGELFF

V gene: TRBV2
J gene: TRBJ1-4
D gene: NA
clone size: NA
CDR3 DNA: TGTGCCAGCAGTGAAGCGCGAGACAGACTCTCTGAAAAACTGTTTTTT
CDR3 protein: CASSEARDRLSEKLFF

V gene: TRBV5-4
J gene: TRBJ1-6
D gene: NA
clone size: NA
CDR3 DNA: TGTGCCAGCAGCTCAAGGACGGGACCGGGGACACCCCTCCACTTT
CDR3 protein: CASSSRTGPGTPLHF

V gene: TRBV5-1
J gene: TRBJ1-1
D gene: TRBD1
clone size: NA
CDR3 DNA: TGCGCCAGCAGCCGTGGACAGGGTGGGGTGAAGACTGAAGCTTTCTTT
CDR3 protein: CASSRGQGGVKTEAFF

V gene: TRBV19
J gene: TRBJ1-5
D gene: NA
clone size: NA
CDR3 DNA: TGTGCCAGTAGTATACAGGGTAGCAATCAGCCCCAGCATTTT
CDR3 protein: CASSIQGSNQPQHF

V gene: TRBV19
J gene: TRBJ1-2
D gene: NA
clone size: NA
CDR3 DNA: TGTGCCAGTAGACATATGGGCTACACCTTC
CDR3 protein: CASRHMGYTF

V gene: TRBV10-3
J gene: TRBJ2-7
D gene: NA
clone size: NA
CDR3 DNA: TGTGCCATCAGTGGCGGGCAGGGGAACCACGAGCAGTACTTC
CDR3 protein: CAISGGQGNHEQYF

V gene: TRBV5-1
J gene: TRBJ2-2
D gene: NA
clone size: once
CDR3 DNA: TGCGCCAGCAGCCGGCAGGGTGGGTCGAACACCGGGGAGCTGTTTTTT
CDR3 protein: CASSRQGGSNTGELFF

V gene: TRBV13
J gene: TRBJ2-3
D gene: TRBD2
clone size: NA
CDR3 DNA: TGTGCCAGCAGCATTCCGGGACTAGCGGGAAGGTGGACAGATACGCAGTATTTT
CDR3 protein: CASSIPGLAGRWTDTQYF

V gene: TRBV19
J gene: TRBJ1-5
D gene: NA
clone size: NA
CDR3 DNA: TGTGCCAGTAGAGCCAGGTCGGGTTTCAATCAGCCCCAGCATTTT
CDR3 protein: CASRARSGFNQPQHF

V gene: TRBV7-2
J gene: TRBJ1-1
D gene: TRBD1
clone size: NA
CDR3 DNA: TGTGCCAGCAGCCAGACGAGGACAGGAGAAGCTTTCTTT
CDR3 protein: CASSQTRTGEAFF

V gene: TRBV3-1/TRBV3-2
J gene: TRBJ2-7
D gene: TRBD1
clone size: NA
CDR3 DNA: TGTGCCAGCAGCCGAGGGACAGGGGGCGGACTCTACGAGCAGTACTTC
CDR3 protein: CASSRGTGGGLYEQYF

V gene: TRBV7-8
J gene: TRBJ2-5
D gene: NA
clone size: NA
CDR3 DNA: TGTGCCAGCAGCCGAGATGGAGGGGTGGAGACCCAGTACTTC
CDR3 protein: CASSRDGGVETQYF

V gene: TRBV5-6
J gene: TRBJ1-1
D gene: NA
clone size: NA
CDR3 DNA: TGTGCCAGCACCCTCCGATGGGGGAACACTGAAGCTTTCTTT
CDR3 protein: CASTLRWGNTEAFF

V gene: TRBV29-1
J gene: TRBJ1-4
D gene: NA
clone size: NA
CDR3 DNA: TGCAGCGTCGGGACGGCGAATGAAAAACTGTTTTTT
CDR3 protein: CSVGTANEKLFF

V gene: TRBV6-1
J gene: TRBJ2-3
D gene: TRBD2
clone size: NA
CDR3 DNA: TGTGCCAGCAGTGAAGCCCCTCGGGGACTAGCGGGAGGGAACACAGATACGCAGTATTTT
CDR3 protein: CASSEAPRGLAGGNTDTQYF

V gene: TRBV27
J gene: TRBJ1-6
D gene: NA
clone size: NA
CDR3 DNA: TGTGCCAGTCGCCGGGAGGCCTATAATTCACCCCTCCACTTT
CDR3 protein: CASRREAYNSPLHF

V gene: TRBV27
J gene: TRBJ2-7
D gene: NA
clone size: NA
CDR3 DNA: TGTGCCAGCAGCTCTCGGGGGGCATGGGGCTACGAGCAGTACTTC
CDR3 protein: CASSSRGAWGYEQYF

V gene: TRBV7-9
J gene: TRBJ1-6
D gene: NA
clone size: once
CDR3 DNA: TGTGCCAGCAGCTTTCAGGGGAATAATTCACCCCTCCACTTT
CDR3 protein: CASSFQGNNSPLHF

V gene: TRBV2
J gene: TRBJ2-1
D gene: NA
clone size: NA
CDR3 DNA: TGTGCCAGCACGGAAGATCCGGCTCGGGTCTTCTTC
CDR3 protein: CASTEDPARVFF

V gene: TRBV6-5
J gene: TRBJ2-7
D gene: NA
clone size: NA
CDR3 DNA: TGTGCCAGCGCGGGAAGGGGGCTATACGAGCAGTACTTC
CDR3 protein: CASAGRGLYEQYF

V gene: TRBV9
J gene: TRBJ2-1
D gene: NA
clone size: NA
CDR3 DNA: TGTGCCAGCAGCGTAGGCCCAGAAGTATCTGAGCAGTTCTTC
CDR3 protein: CASSVGPEVSEQFF

V gene: TRBV10-3
J gene: TRBJ2-1
D gene: TRBD2
clone size: NA
CDR3 DNA: TGTGCCATCAGTGTTAAGCGGGAGGGGAATGAGCAGTTCTTC
CDR3 protein: CAISVKREGNEQFF